This T cell receptor beta chain was obtained from a study of T and B cells in COVID-19 patients. Study details: COVID-19 patients gave peripheral blood either during active infection or after recovery. Of about 19 active-infection patients, under 15 were critically ill with mechanical ventilation or extracorporeal membrane oxygenation. Study observations and caveats: Patients with COVID-19 reportedly showed strongly skewed T cell receptor beta variable and joining gene usage. Sorted SARS-CoV-2-responsive or tetramer+ T cells and CD4+, regulatory and CD8+ subsets were not yet sequenced.

BIOMED2 TRB-A/B primer pools were used in multiplex TRB PCR. One entry per CDR3 protein, called by TCRdb with MiXCR from the multiplex PCR reads. The sample yields nearly 15,000 distinct CDR3 sequences, 25% to 35% seen once. From blood, about 250-550 ng of genomic DNA served as TRB template. About this clonotype itself: The antigen remains unidentified.

The germline V gene encodes CDR1 LGHNA and CDR2 YSLEER. The CDR3 spans 15 residues. V lost 4 bases and J lost 5, with 16 bases in between. V gene TRBV4-3 combines with J gene TRBJ2-3; D is perhaps TRBD2 (7 bases). Sample: blood. The source is a human donor who had recovered from COVID-19. In nucleotides, the CDR3 is TGCGCCAGCAGCCTCGACGGGGGGCCGGTAGATACGCAGTATTTT. Protein product: CASSLDGGPVDTQYF.